Each of the 13 T cell receptor beta chains below was sequenced from the same sample in a study of blood T cells in healthy people across ages. Using a J-beta primer mix together with a sample-barcoded 5' primer, a second PCR was run for roughly 7 to 12 cycles. MiXCR, applied by TCRdb to the 5' RACE reads, yields one record per CDR3 protein. The table lists about a million distinct CDR3 sequences, about 53% of them singletons. The material sequenced was blood. All receptors derive from a woman aged 55-69 years in good health.

The chain recombines TRBV3-1 with TRBJ2-7, with 9 bases lining up with TRBD2. Germline V gene sequence: CDR1 LGHDT, CDR2 YNNKEL (reference sequence). The CDR3 contains 15 residues. Unmatched junction bases numbered 5, after V lost 1 base and J lost 4 bases. This CDR3 is CASSQVLAGSYEQYF. As DNA, the CDR3 is TGTGCCAGCAGCCAAGTCCTAGCGGGATCATACGAGCAGTACTTC.

The sample holds many counts of this clonotype. This chain uses TRBV20-1 with TRBJ2-3; the D is unclear. Trimming took 3 bases from V and 2 from J, leaving 6 bases between them. This CDR3 has 12 amino acids. CDR1 and CDR2 (germline): DFQATT, SNEGSKA (reference sequence). CDR3 sequence (DNA): TGCAGTGCTAGTGGGCCCACAGATACGCAGTATTTT. Translating it yields CSASGPTDTQYF.

The chain carries TRBV6-2 or TRBV6-3 and TRBJ2-7; 9 bases align to TRBD1. Germline-derived CDR1 and CDR2 are MNHEY and SVGEGT. V trimming: 6 bases; J trimming: 3 bases; junction bases outside the gene matches: 3. The CDR3 totals 13 residues. CDR3 DNA sequence: TGTGCCAGCAGCGGGGACAGGGACTACGAGCAGTACTTC. Amino acid sequence: CASSGDRDYEQYF.

The rearrangement uses TRBV11-3 and TRBJ2-3; 10 positions match TRBD1. The CDR3 is 16 amino acids. Germline values: CDR1 SGHNT, CDR2 YENEEA. After removal of 3 bases from V and 3 bases from J, the junction contained 6 bases not matched to a gene. The CDR3 sequence: CASSLGTGETTDTQYF. The CDR3, as DNA: TGTGCCAGCAGCTTGGGGACAGGGGAAACAACAGATACGCAGTATTTT.

This clonotype occurred many times. The chain is built from TRBV7-9 and TRBJ2-3; D call uncertain. The CDR3 has 16 residues. Germline lookup yields CDR1 SEHNR and CDR2 FQNEAQ (reference sequence). Trimming took 5 bases from V and 0 from J, leaving 15 bases between them. The CDR3 coding sequence is TGTGCCAGCAGCCTAATACGGGCTTCTAGCACAGATACGCAGTATTTT. It translates to CASSLIRASSTDTQYF.

The V call is TRBV9, the J call TRBJ2-4, with D perhaps TRBD2 (8 bases). CDR1 is SGDLS, CDR2 YYNGEE, per germline. The CDR3 is 19 amino acids. Deletions cut 7 bases from V and 15 bases from J, with 41 bases between. Here the CDR3 reads CASAPGQSHRAGVRNERYF. The DNA of the CDR3 is TGTGCCAGCGCGCCGGGACAGAGCCATAGAGCGGGAGTTCGGAACGAGCGGTACTTC.

The chain recombines TRBV18 with TRBJ2-5, with 10 bases fitting TRBD1. The DNA end favors TRBJ2-7, so the J call may be wrong. The CDR3 sequence is 15 residues long. Germline V gene lookup returns CDR1 KGHSH and CDR2 LQKENI. CDR3 coding DNA: TGTGCCAGCTCACCGAGACGGGACAGGGGCTACGAGCAGTACTTC. The encoded protein is CASSPRRDRGYEQYF.

This clonotype appeared many times. This chain joins TRBV24-1 and TRBJ2-3; 11 bases line up with TRBD2. From germline, CDR1 is KGHDR and CDR2 SFDVKD. V gave up 4 bases and J gave up 6 bases; unmatched junction bases: 8. This CDR3 comprises 16 residues. The CDR3 here is CATSDSTSGSLDTQYF. The CDR3 DNA is TGTGCCACCAGTGACTCAACTAGCGGGAGTCTGGATACGCAGTATTTT.

The chain carries TRBV2 and TRBJ2-3, with 8 positions matching TRBD1. Germline assignment: CDR1 SNHLY and CDR2 FYNNEI. The V and J ends lost 8 bases and 6 bases, in that order; junction bases with no gene match: 13. CDR3 size: 15 residues. CDR3 bases: TGTGCCAGCGGAGGCAGGGGGCGAGGTACGGATACGCAGTATTTT. It specifies CASGGRGRGTDTQYF. Looking up the rest from reference TRBV2 and TRBJ2-3 gives the full variable domain: EPEVTQTPSHQVTQMGQEVILRCVPISNHLYFYWYRQILGQKVEFLVSFYNNEISEKSEIFDDQFSVERPDGSNFTLKIRSTKLEDSAMYFCASGGRGRGTDTQYFGPGTRLTVL.

This clonotype was observed a handful of times. J is TRBJ2-7 and V is TRBV6-5, with D uncertain. Trimming shortened V by 4 bases and J by 4 bases, and 14 bases separated the two germline ends. CDR3 size: 14 residues. CDR1 is MNHEY, CDR2 SVGAGI, per germline. The CDR3 DNA follows: TGTGCCAGCAGTTTTGGGGTGACGATTTACGAGCAGTACTTC. Its translation is CASSFGVTIYEQYF.

This clonotype was counted only a few times. The CDR3 DNA reads as TGCGCCAGCAGCCATCCCCGGGACAGGGGGCTCAGTGAGCAGTTCTTC. Protein: CASSHPRDRGLSEQFF. The rearrangement joins TRBV4-1 to TRBJ2-1; 12 bases are shared with TRBD1. CDR1 and CDR2 (germline): MGHRA, YSYEKL. The CDR3 is made up of 16 amino acids. With V trimmed by 3 bases and J by 9 bases, 9 bases remained unmatched.

Points on this clonotype: An end of the junction does not agree with germline; a read error may underlie this. The V gene is TRBV9, the J gene TRBJ2-6; D is unresolved. In germline, CDR1 is SGDLS, CDR2 YYNGEE. The length of the CDR3 is 14 residues. The CDR3 DNA reads TGTGCCAGCAGCTCTCCCCGTAAGGCCGACGTCCTGACTTTC. Its protein is CASSSPRKADVLTF.

The chain employs TRBV20-1 and TRBJ2-7, with D perhaps TRBD1 (6 bases). Looked up from germline, CDR1 is DFQATT and CDR2 is SNEGSKA (reference sequence). CDR3 size: 14 residues. The V and J ends lost 6 bases and 3 bases respectively, with 18 bases between them. The DNA for the CDR3 is TGCAGTGCAGGGGACAAGAGGACCTTCTACGAGCAGTACTTC. This encodes CSAGDKRTFYEQYF.